Here is one T cell receptor (beta chain) with its context. Its target is unknown. PCR primers comprised 60 Vbeta and 13 Jbeta primers. Data came from immunoSEQ multiplex PCR; TCRdb stores just in-frame clones and leaves some out. This table has about 180,000 clones, about four fifths appearing once. This record comes from a study of cytomegalovirus exposure and HLA in healthy donors. Study context: Earlier findings included over 90 million unique TCR beta sequences obtained from about 180 million T cells.

Trimming pared 6 bases from V and 2 bases from J, leaving 13 bases between. This CDR3 region has 15 residues. Germline CDR1 reads SGHAT; CDR2 reads FQNNGV. Study-wide results and caveats: A prior analysis recorded that most TCR beta V segments were productive about 87% or about 30% of the time. TCR sequences were mostly rare, though some public TCRs occurred in many donors. Sequencing likely generated an artifact that appeared as a cluster of highly shared sequence variants.

The gene calls are TRBV11-2 and TRBJ2-2; tentative D call: TRBD1 (5 bases). Sample: PBMCs. This TCR derives from a woman younger than 45 in good health and CMV-seronegative. Written as DNA, the CDR3 is TGTGCCAGCAGTCCTTGGACACCCAACACCGGGGAGCTGTTTTTT. Protein product: CASSPWTPNTGELFF.